This T cell receptor beta chain is from a study of control samples from healthy donors and cancer patients. TCRdb's table, derived via immunoSEQ multiplex PCR, lists solely in-frame clones and lacks some. The sample shows about 410,000 clones, roughly 90% of them seen only once. This clone was observed a single time. This sample includes further DNA sequences coding for the same CDR3. V gave up 3 bases and J gave up 2 bases, with 9 bases separating them. This CDR3 is built from 14 residues. Germline V lookup: CDR1 MDHEN, CDR2 SYDVKM. This chain uses TRBV28 with TRBJ2-3; D not certain. Sequencing used PBMCs. The clonotype originates from a man in his forties or fifties with head and neck cancer. Here the CDR3 reads CASSLGRNTDTQYF. Here the CDR3 DNA reads TGTGCCAGCAGTTTGGGCAGGAACACAGATACGCAGTATTTT.